Sequencing of this T cell receptor beta chain was carried out in a study of a mutant IDH1 vaccine in newly diagnosed glioma. Time point: week 11, during vaccination. Vaccinated patients received 300 ug of mutant IDH1 20-mer peptide per dose, with topical imiquimod. Clones were read by immunoSEQ multiplex PCR, and TCRdb kept only the in-frame ones, dropping some. This sample has more than 50,000 clones, with about four fifths found just once. The germline V gene encodes CDR1 MNHEY and CDR2 SVGAGI. J was trimmed by 6 bases and V by 7 bases; bases with no gene match: 8. The CDR3 loop spans 14 amino acids. Note on this clone: The antigen remains unidentified.

The source material was PBMCs, sampled from a glioma patient whose treatment included an IDH1 peptide vaccine. This sequence originates from a man in his forties or fifties with glioma. The chain combines TRBV6-5 with TRBJ1-1; 10 nucleotides align to TRBD1. The CDR3 loop reads CASKPGQGPSEAFF. CDR3 bases: TGTGCCAGCAAACCGGGACAGGGGCCTTCTGAAGCTTTCTTT.